The next 25 T cell receptor beta chains were all read from a single sample in a study of cytomegalovirus exposure and HLA in healthy donors. 60 Vbeta and 13 Jbeta primers were used in PCR. Here immunoSEQ multiplex PCR was the method, and the copy in TCRdb shows in-frame clones only, minus some. Found here are some 98,000 clones, more than 60% of them singletons; the top ten hold 2% to 3%. The sample taken for sequencing was PBMCs. These receptors all stem from a man aged 45 to 65 in good health and CMV-seronegative.

The genes are TRBV9 and TRBJ2-1; TRBD1 aligns across 11 bases. Germline CDR1 SGDLS, CDR2 YYNGEE. The CDR3 totals 16 residues. With 4 bases clipped from V and 0 bases from J, the junction kept 3 bases outside the gene matches. CDR3 sequence: CASSFGQGASYNEQFF. As DNA, the CDR3 is TGTGCCAGCAGCTTTGGACAGGGGGCCTCCTACAATGAGCAGTTCTTC.

J is TRBJ2-2 and V is TRBV11-2, with 8 bases lining up with TRBD1. The CDR3 length is 14 residues. The trim removed 2 bases at V and 7 bases at J, leaving 3 bases unmatched. The germline CDR1 and CDR2 sequences are SGHAT and FQNNGV. The CDR3 DNA reads as TGTGCCAGCAGCTTAAACAGGGGGGACGGGGAGCTGTTTTTT. Translated, it gives CASSLNRGDGELFF.

V and J are TRBV30 and TRBJ2-1, with 8 bases lining up with TRBD2. CDR3 length: 14 residues. The trim removed 2 bases at V and 8 bases at J, leaving 8 bases unmatched. Germline loops: CDR1 GTSNPN, CDR2 SVGIG (reference sequence). The CDR3 DNA is TGTGCCTGGAGTCCTGGGACTAGTTTCTATGAGCAGTTCTTC. Translating gives CAWSPGTSFYEQFF.

This clone was detected once. The chain has TRBV18 and TRBJ2-3; D gene ambiguous. Germline assignment: CDR1 KGHSH and CDR2 LQKENI. The CDR3 loop spans 16 amino acids. V was shortened by 3 bases and J by 1 base, with 14 bases between the two germline ends. CDR3 DNA: TGTGCCAGCTCACCGTCACCGGTACGGGGCACAGATACGCAGTATTTT. As protein: CASSPSPVRGTDTQYF. Variable domain in full (rest from reference TRBV18 and TRBJ2-3): NAGVMQNPRHLVRRRGQEARLRCSPMKGHSHVYWYRQLPEEGLKFMVYLQKENIIDESGMPKERFSAEFPKEGPSILRIQQVVRGDSAAYFCASSPSPVRGTDTQYFGPGTRLTVL.

The rearrangement links TRBV4-2 to TRBJ2-1; tentative D call: TRBD2 (6 bases). With 2 bases removed from V and 9 bases from J, the gap between germline ends came to 14 bases. The CDR3 totals 14 residues. Germline V gene lookup returns CDR1 LGHNA and CDR2 YNFKEQ. The CDR3 nucleotides read TGTGCCAGCAGCCAACCTGGAGGGCGGGGTGAGCAGTTCTTC. Amino acid sequence: CASSQPGGRGEQFF.

This clone was picked up a small number of times. The rearrangement joins TRBV5-1 to TRBJ1-5, with 8 bases that match TRBD1. The CDR3 is made up of 14 amino acids. With 4 bases clipped from V and 4 bases from J, the junction kept 4 bases outside the gene matches. Germline CDR1 and CDR2: SGHRS and YFSETQ. CDR3 in DNA: TGCGCCAGCAGCCTCACAGGGGGAAATCAGCCCCAGCATTTT. Protein: CASSLTGGNQPQHF. The full variable domain, in which reference TRBV5-1 and TRBJ1-5 provide the parts outside the CDR3, is KAGVTQTPRYLIKTRGQQVTLSCSPISGHRSVSWYQQTPGQGLQFLFEYFSETQRNKGNFPGRFSGRQFSNSRSEMNVSTLELGDSALYLCASSLTGGNQPQHFGDGTRLSIL.

The rearrangement links TRBV19 to TRBJ1-5, with D unclear. V dropped 4 bases and J dropped 8 bases, with 15 bases sitting between them. The CDR3 has 14 residues. CDR1 is LNHDA, CDR2 SQIVND, per germline (reference sequence). CDR3: CASSNLDPEKPQHF. In nucleotides, the CDR3 is TGTGCCAGTAGTAATCTCGACCCGGAGAAGCCCCAGCATTTT. Full variable domain (outside the CDR3, taken from reference TRBV19 and TRBJ1-5): DGGITQSPKYLFRKEGQNVTLSCEQNLNHDAMYWYRQDPGQGLRLIYYSQIVNDFQKGDIAEGYSVSREKKESFPLTVTSAQKNPTAFYLCASSNLDPEKPQHFGDGTRLSIL.

The chain carries TRBV5-1 and TRBJ2-7; D gene ambiguous. The CDR3 covers 14 residues. Trimming took 0 bases from V and 4 from J, leaving 11 bases between them. The germline CDR1 and CDR2 sequences are SGHRS and YFSETQ. CDR3 DNA: TGCGCCAGCAGCTTGGGGTTTGCGGTTTACGAGCAGTACTTC. Its translation: CASSLGFAVYEQYF.

This chain's CDR3 is CASSLGASTDTQYF. In nucleotides, the CDR3 is TGTGCCAGCAGCTTGGGGGCTTCGACAGATACGCAGTATTTT. The chain recombines TRBV9 with TRBJ2-3; D is perhaps TRBD1 (6 bases). V lost 4 bases and J 3 bases, leaving 12 bases between the germline ends. CDR3 size: 14 residues. From germline, CDR1 is SGDLS and CDR2 YYNGEE.

The chain is built from TRBV28 and TRBJ1-2, with 9 positions matching TRBD1. The CDR3 loop spans 13 amino acids. The V segment lost 6 bases and the J segment 7 bases; nucleotides outside the gene matches: 6. CDR1 is MDHEN and CDR2 is SYDVKM in the germline V gene. CDR3 amino acids: CASRITGGRGYTF. CDR3 coding DNA: TGTGCCAGCAGAATCACAGGGGGCCGTGGCTACACCTTC.

CDR3 sequence reads: CASSYGADNEQFF. CDR3 DNA sequence: TGTGCCAGCAGTTACGGCGCGGACAATGAGCAGTTCTTC. This chain uses TRBV6-6 with TRBJ2-1, with unresolved D. V lost 2 bases to trimming and J lost 5 bases, with 7 bases between them. From germline, CDR1 is MNHNY and CDR2 SVGAGI (reference sequence). The CDR3 length is 13 residues.

The chain links TRBV2 to TRBJ1-6; tentative D call: TRBD1 (5 bases). Germline assignment: CDR1 SNHLY and CDR2 FYNNEI. This CDR3 has 13 residues. V was shortened by 6 bases and J by 14 bases, with 17 bases between the two germline ends. CDR3 region: CASRQAPRSSLHF. Written as DNA, the CDR3 is TGTGCCAGCAGACAGGCCCCTAGGTCGTCCCTCCACTTT.

This clone showed up just a few times. The V and J genes are TRBV20-1 and TRBJ2-1, with a possible D match to TRBD1 (5 bases). The CDR3 runs 11 residues. V gave up 4 bases and J gave up 10 bases, with 11 bases separating them. Germline V gene data show CDR1 as DFQATT and CDR2 as SNEGSKA (reference sequence). In DNA form, the CDR3 reads TGCAGTGCTACTCCCCGACAGGAGCAGTTCTTC. Amino acids: CSATPRQEQFF.

The chain couples TRBV2 to TRBJ2-5; 7 bases align to TRBD1. The J call could be wrong; TRBJ2-7 is a better fit for the DNA end. Germline CDR1 and CDR2: SNHLY and FYNNEI. This CDR3 contains 14 residues. The CDR3 nucleotides are TGTGCCAGCAGTCAAGACAGGGTTTCCTACGAGCAGTACTTC. It codes for CASSQDRVSYEQYF.

The V and J genes are TRBV19 and TRBJ1-2; 10 bases map to TRBD1. The germline gives CDR1 LNHDA, CDR2 SQIVND (reference sequence). This CDR3 comprises 17 residues. Trimming at V came to 9 bases and at J to 7 bases, leaving 20 bases not matched to a gene. Here the CDR3 reads CASTPRGTGVRDGGYTF. The CDR3 nucleotides are TGTGCCAGCACCCCCAGGGGGACAGGGGTCCGAGACGGTGGCTACACCTTC.

V gene TRBV28 combines with J gene TRBJ1-2, with TRBD1 matching 7 bases. Germline CDR1 is MDHEN and CDR2 is SYDVKM. This CDR3 comprises 15 residues. J gave up 3 bases and V 5 bases, and 9 bases lay outside the gene matches. CDR3 amino acids: CASSTPQGQHYGYTF. In DNA form, the CDR3 reads TGTGCCAGCAGTACCCCACAGGGACAGCACTATGGCTACACCTTC.

The V call is TRBV19, the J call TRBJ1-4; D possibly corresponds to TRBD1 (5 bases). CDR3 length: 17 amino acids. V was cut by 7 bases and J by 3 bases, with 21 bases left in between. Germline V lookup: CDR1 LNHDA, CDR2 SQIVND (reference sequence). The CDR3 region is CASIRTYSTDPNEKLFF. The CDR3 region has the DNA TGTGCCAGTATAAGGACATATTCGACGGACCCTAATGAAAAACTGTTTTTT.

The J gene is TRBJ1-1, the V gene TRBV30, with 9 bases fitting TRBD1. The CDR3 is 13 residues long. V lost 5 bases and J lost 10; bases outside the gene matches: 11. Germline V lookup: CDR1 GTSNPN, CDR2 SVGIG (reference sequence). CDR3 nucleotide sequence: TGTGCCTGGGAAAGGGACAGGGTAGCCAGAGCTTTCTTT. Its protein product is CAWERDRVARAFF.

This clone was counted only a few times. This chain connects TRBV7-2 to TRBJ1-1; TRBD1 is a possible D gene (6 bases). The CDR3 contains 17 residues. CDR1 is SGHTA, CDR2 FQGNSA, per germline. V was cut by 2 bases and J by 1 base, with 17 bases left in between. The CDR3 loop is CASSLWGGGRRNTEAFF. CDR3 nucleotides: TGTGCCAGCAGCTTATGGGGAGGGGGGAGGAGGAACACTGAAGCTTTCTTT.

The chain is built from TRBV28 and TRBJ2-7; D gene ambiguous. CDR3 length: 14 amino acids. Trimming took 2 bases from V and 0 from J, leaving 8 bases between them. Germline loops: CDR1 MDHEN, CDR2 SYDVKM. The CDR3 bases are TGTGCCAGCAGTTTACAGCACAGCTCCTACGAGCAGTACTTC. It encodes CASSLQHSSYEQYF.

The rearrangement joins TRBV9 to TRBJ2-2; 8 bases fit TRBD2. The V segment lost 4 bases and the J segment 4 bases; nucleotides outside the gene matches: 3. The CDR3 sequence is 14 residues long. Germline loops: CDR1 SGDLS, CDR2 YYNGEE. CDR3 in amino acids: CASSTGTSTGELFF. In DNA form, the CDR3 reads TGTGCCAGCAGCACCGGGACTAGCACCGGGGAGCTGTTTTTT.

This chain joins TRBV19 and TRBJ2-6, with D unclear. This CDR3 spans 16 amino acids. Germline values: CDR1 LNHDA, CDR2 SQIVND (reference sequence). Trimming took off 7 bases at V and 0 bases at J, with 13 bases between the two ends. The CDR3 region is CASTSAQASGANVLTF. DNA for the CDR3: TGTGCCAGTACCTCTGCTCAGGCCTCTGGGGCCAACGTCCTGACTTTC. Full variable domain (rest looked up from reference TRBV19 and TRBJ2-6): DGGITQSPKYLFRKEGQNVTLSCEQNLNHDAMYWYRQDPGQGLRLIYYSQIVNDFQKGDIAEGYSVSREKKESFPLTVTSAQKNPTAFYLCASTSAQASGANVLTFGAGSRLTVL.

This chain joins TRBV5-1 and TRBJ2-3; 8 bases line up with TRBD1. V shed 2 bases and J 7 bases; nucleotides not matched to a gene: 9. The CDR3 contains 15 residues. Germline V lookup: CDR1 SGHRS, CDR2 YFSETQ. CDR3 amino acids: CASSFRDRGLHTQYF. The CDR3 DNA is TGCGCCAGCAGCTTTAGAGACAGGGGCTTGCATACGCAGTATTTT.

The chain uses TRBV7-9 and TRBJ1-1; TRBD1 matches 11 bases. This CDR3 is built from 17 residues. J was trimmed by 1 base and V by 5 bases; bases with no gene match: 9. Per the germline V gene, CDR1 is SEHNR and CDR2 is FQNEAQ (reference sequence). The CDR3 protein is CASSARTGGPTNTEAFF. The CDR3 bases are TGTGCCAGCAGCGCCCGGACAGGGGGCCCCACGAACACTGAAGCTTTCTTT.

This chain uses TRBV27 with TRBJ2-7; possibly TRBD1 for D (6 bases). Trimming cost V 2 bases and J 7 bases, with 18 bases left between them. The CDR3 spans 15 residues. Germline CDR1 reads MNHEY; CDR2 reads SMNVEV (reference sequence). This CDR3 is CASSLGPGVLREQYF. CDR3 sequence (DNA): TGTGCCAGCAGTTTAGGGCCAGGGGTTCTGAGGGAGCAGTACTTC.